Each of the 23 T cell receptor beta chains below was sequenced from the same sample in a study of T cell responses to AZD1222 COVID-19 vaccine. Generated by immunoSEQ multiplex PCR, the TCRdb table keeps only in-frame clones and is missing some. The sample contains roughly 130,000 clones, 85% to 90% of which appear only once. The sequencing here drew on peripheral blood, taken on day 0 of AZD1222 vaccination. The receptor set was obtained from an adult in good health.

The CDR3 bases are TGTGCCAGCAGCGCCCTCGGGGTTGATACGCAGTATTTT. Encoded protein: CASSALGVDTQYF. V usage is TRBV9 and J usage is TRBJ2-3, with D possibly matching TRBD2 (5 bases). CDR1 and CDR2 from the germline V gene are SGDLS and YYNGEE. V was clipped by 3 bases and J by 6 bases, with 11 bases between them. The CDR3 loop spans 13 amino acids.

The V call is TRBV28, the J call TRBJ1-1, with TRBD1 as a possible D gene (5 bases). This CDR3 region has 13 residues. Trimming left V 1 base short and J 7 bases short, with 10 bases between. Germline V gene data show CDR1 as MDHEN and CDR2 as SYDVKM. The CDR3 loop is CASSLLGGNEAFF. For the CDR3, the DNA is TGTGCCAGCAGTTTATTGGGGGGGAATGAAGCTTTCTTT.

V gene TRBV21-1 combines with J gene TRBJ2-2; TRBD1, the table's D call, lacks a check against the DNA. TRBV21-1 is a pseudogene. The CDR3 runs 13 residues. This CDR3 reads CASSFKNTGELFF. For the CDR3, the DNA is TGTGCCAGCAGTTTCAAGAACACCGGGGAGCTGTTTTTT.

The gene calls are TRBV9 and TRBJ1-1, with TRBD1 identical over 8 bases. Looked up from germline, CDR1 is SGDLS and CDR2 is YYNGEE. CDR3 length: 16 amino acids. The V segment lost 4 bases and the J segment 2 bases; nucleotides outside the gene matches: 10. Written as DNA, the CDR3 is TGTGCCAGCAGCCCTCATGCGGGACAGGTAAACACTGAAGCTTTCTTT. Protein product: CASSPHAGQVNTEAFF.

This chain joins TRBV27 and TRBJ1-4; no firm D call. The CDR3 spans 11 residues. V was shortened by 6 bases and J by 8 bases, with 7 bases between the two germline ends. The V gene's germline CDR1 is MNHEY and CDR2 SMNVEV (reference sequence). CDR3 sequence: CASSQGEKLFF. The CDR3 coding sequence is TGTGCCAGCAGCCAAGGGGAAAAACTGTTTTTT.

This clone has only one observation. The V and J genes are TRBV30 and TRBJ1-2; D possibly corresponds to TRBD1 (6 bases). The V gene lost 1 base and the J gene lost 12 bases, with 15 bases spanning the gap. This CDR3 comprises 12 residues. Germline V gene lookup returns CDR1 GTSNPN and CDR2 SVGIG (reference sequence). The CDR3 loop is CAWSGLTGLHTF. The CDR3, as DNA: TGTGCCTGGAGTGGCCTCACAGGGTTACACACCTTC.

This clone has a handful of counts. This chain joins TRBV6-5 and TRBJ2-4; D may be TRBD1 or TRBD2 (6 bases each). V lost 0 bases to trimming and J lost 8 bases, with 14 bases between them. The CDR3 is 15 residues long. Germline V gene data show CDR1 as MNHEY and CDR2 as SVGAGI. CDR3: CASSYSVGGRDIQYF. In DNA form, the CDR3 reads TGTGCCAGCAGTTACTCGGTGGGGGGCCGTGACATTCAGTACTTC.

This chain uses TRBV5-5 with TRBJ1-1, with D maybe TRBD1 (5 bases). The V gene lost 0 bases and the J gene lost 3 bases, with 12 bases spanning the gap. The germline gives CDR1 SGHKS, CDR2 YYEKEE (reference sequence). The CDR3 is 15 residues long. CDR3 nucleotide sequence: TGTGCCAGCAGCTTGGTTCCAGGGAGTCACACTGAAGCTTTCTTT. Residues: CASSLVPGSHTEAFF.

The rearrangement uses TRBV19 and TRBJ2-7; 7 bases are a match to TRBD1. Germline assignment: CDR1 LNHDA and CDR2 SQIVND (reference sequence). Unmatched junction bases numbered 7, after V lost 6 bases and J lost 5 bases. CDR3 length equals 13 residues. The CDR3 spells CASRETGRDEQYF. The DNA of the CDR3 is TGTGCCAGTAGGGAGACAGGGAGAGACGAGCAGTACTTC. Filled out from reference TRBV19 and TRBJ2-7, the complete variable domain reads DGGITQSPKYLFRKEGQNVTLSCEQNLNHDAMYWYRQDPGQGLRLIYYSQIVNDFQKGDIAEGYSVSREKKESFPLTVTSAQKNPTAFYLCASRETGRDEQYFGPGTRLTVT.

The rearrangement links TRBV12-3 or TRBV12-4 to TRBJ2-7; no clear D gene. There are 11 residues in the CDR3. Trimming took off 5 bases at V and 3 bases at J, with 5 bases between the two ends. CDR3 sequence: CASSRGYEQYF. CDR3 coding DNA: TGTGCCAGCAGTCGAGGCTACGAGCAGTACTTC.

The chain employs TRBV2 and TRBJ2-5, with D possibly matching TRBD1 (6 bases). Germline CDR1 and CDR2: SNHLY and FYNNEI. The CDR3 covers 13 residues. Trimming stripped 8 bases from V and 4 bases from J, with 14 bases between. The CDR3 region has the DNA TGTGCCAGCCCGCGGAACAGGGTAGAGACCCAGTACTTC. Encoded protein: CASPRNRVETQYF.

The chain carries TRBV10-3 and TRBJ2-1, with 10 bases aligning to TRBD2. Unmatched junction bases numbered 6, after V lost 1 base and J lost 0 bases. CDR3 length equals 18 residues. CDR1 is ENHRY, CDR2 SYGVKD, per germline. The CDR3 here is CAISELGTSASSYNEQFF. In nucleotides, the CDR3 is TGTGCCATCAGTGAGTTGGGGACTAGCGCAAGCTCCTACAATGAGCAGTTCTTC.

This chain uses TRBV28 with TRBJ2-2; unclear D gene. CDR1 is MDHEN and CDR2 is SYDVKM in the germline V gene. CDR3 length equals 15 residues. Trimming took off 4 bases at V and 6 bases at J, with 15 bases between the two ends. The CDR3 spells CASSSSVGRAGELFF. Here the CDR3 DNA reads TGTGCCAGCAGTTCGTCGGTAGGACGGGCCGGGGAGCTGTTTTTT.

The J gene is TRBJ2-7, the V gene TRBV9, with 8 bases identical to TRBD2. CDR1 is SGDLS, CDR2 YYNGEE, per germline. This CDR3 has 16 amino acids. V lost 0 bases and J lost 4; bases outside the gene matches: 9. CDR3 residues: CASSVDAGTSGYEQYF. CDR3 DNA: TGTGCCAGCAGCGTAGATGCCGGGACTAGTGGTTACGAGCAGTACTTC.

J is TRBJ2-5 and V is TRBV4-1; D gene unclear. Trimming left V 1 base short and J 1 base short, with 7 bases between. The CDR3 loop spans 14 amino acids. From germline, CDR1 is MGHRA and CDR2 YSYEKL. The CDR3 is CASSQVIIQETQYF. The CDR3 nucleotides read TGCGCCAGCAGCCAAGTTATCATCCAAGAGACCCAGTACTTC.

V usage is TRBV24-1 and J usage is TRBJ1-5; D possibly corresponds to TRBD1 (6 bases). V gave up 3 bases and J gave up 2 bases, with 10 bases separating them. The CDR3 is 15 residues long. Germline V gene lookup returns CDR1 KGHDR and CDR2 SFDVKD. CDR3 amino acids: CATSDPRGGNQPQHF. Here the CDR3 DNA reads TGTGCCACCAGTGATCCGAGGGGGGGCAATCAGCCCCAGCATTTT.

The chain is built from TRBV7-3 and TRBJ1-4, with 11 bases aligning to TRBD1. The germline V gene encodes CDR1 SGHTA and CDR2 FQGTGA. The trim removed 4 bases at V and 5 bases at J, leaving 3 bases unmatched. The CDR3 covers 15 residues. CDR3 DNA sequence: TGTGCCAGCAGCTCCGGACAGGGGGCGAATGAAAAACTGTTTTTT. It specifies CASSSGQGANEKLFF. Combining the CDR3 with reference TRBV7-3 and TRBJ1-4 gives the whole variable domain GAGVSQTPSNKVTEKGKYVELRCDPISGHTALYWYRQSLGQGPEFLIYFQGTGAADDSGLPNDRFFAVRPEGSVSTLKIQRTERGDSAVYLCASSSGQGANEKLFFGSGTQLSVL.

The J gene is TRBJ1-5, the V gene TRBV2, with 7 nucleotides matching TRBD1. V shed 9 bases, J shed 2 bases, and the junction held 7 bases outside the gene matches. The CDR3 has 14 amino acids. From germline, CDR1 is SNHLY and CDR2 FYNNEI. For the CDR3, the DNA is TGTGCCAGTAACAGGGGTGTGGGCAATCAGCCCCAGCATTTT. Protein product: CASNRGVGNQPQHF.

V and J are TRBV30 and TRBJ1-1; a possible D gene is TRBD1 (6 bases). The ends were cut back, 3 bases at V and 1 base at J, with 9 bases in the middle. This CDR3 is built from 13 residues. Germline V lookup: CDR1 GTSNPN, CDR2 SVGIG (reference sequence). CDR3 amino acids: CAWRTGWNTEAFF. The DNA of the CDR3 is TGTGCCTGGAGGACAGGTTGGAACACTGAAGCTTTCTTT.

The J gene is TRBJ2-7, the V gene TRBV4-3, with 8 bases identical to TRBD2. Losses at the gene ends were 0 bases for V and 3 bases for J; bases not matched to a gene: 10. Germline V gene data show CDR1 as LGHNA and CDR2 as YSLEER. CDR3 length: 17 amino acids. As DNA, the CDR3 is TGCGCCAGCAGCCAAGAGGTCGGTGCGGGAGGCATCTACGAGCAGTACTTC. Translation: CASSQEVGAGGIYEQYF.

This clone was detected only once. The rearrangement joins TRBV14 to TRBJ2-3; no definite D call. Trimming shortened V by 2 bases and J by 1 base, and 7 bases separated the two germline ends. The CDR3 loop spans 14 amino acids. CDR1 is SGHDN, CDR2 FVKESK, per germline. Here the CDR3 DNA reads TGTGCCAGCAGCCAACGAGTCGGCACAGATACGCAGTATTTT. This sequence encodes CASSQRVGTDTQYF. Filled out from reference TRBV14 and TRBJ2-3, the complete variable domain reads EAGVTQFPSHSVIEKGQTVTLRCDPISGHDNLYWYRRVMGKEIKFLLHFVKESKQDESGMPNNRFLAERTGGTYSTLKVQPAELEDSGVYFCASSQRVGTDTQYFGPGTRLTVL.

The chain carries TRBV6-2 or TRBV6-3 and TRBJ2-7; 8 nucleotides match TRBD1. The V and J ends lost 5 bases and 0 bases, in that order; junction bases with no gene match: 12. The CDR3 totals 17 residues. Looked up from germline, CDR1 is MNHEY and CDR2 is SVGEGT. The CDR3, as DNA: TGTGCCAGCAGTCTACGTTCAGGGGGCCCGAGCTCCTACGAGCAGTACTTC. Encoded protein: CASSLRSGGPSSYEQYF.

This clone was seen more than once but under ten times. This chain uses TRBV12-3 or TRBV12-4 with TRBJ1-1; D gene unclear. V was pared by 1 base and J by 11 bases, with 11 bases between. The CDR3 totals 12 residues. The CDR3 bases are TGTGCCAGCAGTTTAGGGGCCCAGTGGGCTTTCTTT. It translates to CASSLGAQWAFF.